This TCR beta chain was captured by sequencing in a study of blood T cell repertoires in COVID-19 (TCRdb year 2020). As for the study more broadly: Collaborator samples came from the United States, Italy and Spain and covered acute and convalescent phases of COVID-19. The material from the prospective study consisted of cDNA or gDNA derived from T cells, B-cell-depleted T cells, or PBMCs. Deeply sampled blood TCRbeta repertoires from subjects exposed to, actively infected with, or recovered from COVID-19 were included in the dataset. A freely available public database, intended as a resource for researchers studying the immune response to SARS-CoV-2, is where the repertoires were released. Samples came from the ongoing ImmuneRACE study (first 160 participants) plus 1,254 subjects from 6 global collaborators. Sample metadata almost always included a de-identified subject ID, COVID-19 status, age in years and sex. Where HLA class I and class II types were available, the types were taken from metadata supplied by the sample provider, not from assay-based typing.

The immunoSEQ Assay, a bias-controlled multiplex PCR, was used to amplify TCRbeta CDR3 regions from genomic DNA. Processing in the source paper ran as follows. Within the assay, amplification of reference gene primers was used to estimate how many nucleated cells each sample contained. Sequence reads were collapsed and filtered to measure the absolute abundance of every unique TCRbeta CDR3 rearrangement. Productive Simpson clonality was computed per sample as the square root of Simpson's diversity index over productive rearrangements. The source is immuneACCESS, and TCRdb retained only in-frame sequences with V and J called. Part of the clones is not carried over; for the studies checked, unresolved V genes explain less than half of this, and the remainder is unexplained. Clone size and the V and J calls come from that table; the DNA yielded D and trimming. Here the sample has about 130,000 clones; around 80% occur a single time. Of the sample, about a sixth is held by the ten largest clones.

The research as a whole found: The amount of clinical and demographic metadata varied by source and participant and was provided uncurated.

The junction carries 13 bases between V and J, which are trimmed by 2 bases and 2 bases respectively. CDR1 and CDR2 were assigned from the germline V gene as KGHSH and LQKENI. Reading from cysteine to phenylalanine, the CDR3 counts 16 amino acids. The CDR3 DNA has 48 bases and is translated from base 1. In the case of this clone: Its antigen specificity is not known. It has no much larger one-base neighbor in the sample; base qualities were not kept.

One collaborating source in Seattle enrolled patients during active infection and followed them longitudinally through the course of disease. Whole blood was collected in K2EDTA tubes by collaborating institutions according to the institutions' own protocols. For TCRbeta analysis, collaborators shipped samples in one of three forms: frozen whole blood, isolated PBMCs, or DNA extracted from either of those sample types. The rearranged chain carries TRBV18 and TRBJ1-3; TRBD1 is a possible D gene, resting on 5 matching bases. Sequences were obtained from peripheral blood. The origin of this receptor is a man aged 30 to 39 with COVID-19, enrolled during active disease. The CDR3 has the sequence CASSPGRGITGNTIYF. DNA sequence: TGTGCCAGCTCACCAGGGAGGGGAATTACTGGAAACACCATATATTTT. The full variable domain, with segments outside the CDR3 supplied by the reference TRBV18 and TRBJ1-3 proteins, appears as NAGVMQNPRHLVRRRGQEARLRCSPMKGHSHVYWYRQLPEEGLKFMVYLQKENIIDESGMPKERFSAEFPKEGPSILRIQQVVRGDSAAYFCASSPGRGITGNTIYFGEGSWLTVV.